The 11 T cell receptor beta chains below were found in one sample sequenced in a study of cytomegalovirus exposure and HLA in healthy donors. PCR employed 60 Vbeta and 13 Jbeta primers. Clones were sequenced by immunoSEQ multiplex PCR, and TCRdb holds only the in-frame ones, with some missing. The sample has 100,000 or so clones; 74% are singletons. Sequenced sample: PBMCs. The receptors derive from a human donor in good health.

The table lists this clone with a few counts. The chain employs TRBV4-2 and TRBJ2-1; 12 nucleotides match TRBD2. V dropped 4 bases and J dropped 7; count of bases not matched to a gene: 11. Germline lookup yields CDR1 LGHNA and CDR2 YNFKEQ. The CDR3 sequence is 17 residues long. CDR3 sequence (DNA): TGTGCCAGCAGCCTCCTCCCACTAGCGGGAGGTGAGAATGAGCAGTTCTTC. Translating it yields CASSLLPLAGGENEQFF.

Written as DNA, the CDR3 is TGCGCCAGCAGCTTGGAGCTAGCGAGCACCGGGGAGCTGTTTTTT. It specifies CASSLELASTGELFF. The chain joins TRBV5-1 to TRBJ2-2; D is perhaps TRBD2 (6 bases). V shed 0 bases and J shed 4 bases, with 10 bases lying between them. Germline V gene data show CDR1 as SGHRS and CDR2 as YFSETQ. The CDR3 extends over 15 amino acids.

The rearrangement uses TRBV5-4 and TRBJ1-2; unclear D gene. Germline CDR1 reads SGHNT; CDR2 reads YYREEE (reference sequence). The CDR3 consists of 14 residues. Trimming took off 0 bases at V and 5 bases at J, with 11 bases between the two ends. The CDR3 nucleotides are TGTGCCAGCAGCTTGGCCATTTACAATTATGGCTACACCTTC. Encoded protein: CASSLAIYNYGYTF.

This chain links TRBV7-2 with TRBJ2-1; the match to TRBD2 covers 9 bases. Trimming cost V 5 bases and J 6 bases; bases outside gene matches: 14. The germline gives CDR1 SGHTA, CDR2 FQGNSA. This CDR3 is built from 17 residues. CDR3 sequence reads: CASSPPPRLSGGNEQFF. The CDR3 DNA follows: TGTGCCAGCAGCCCACCGCCCCGACTTAGCGGGGGCAATGAGCAGTTCTTC.

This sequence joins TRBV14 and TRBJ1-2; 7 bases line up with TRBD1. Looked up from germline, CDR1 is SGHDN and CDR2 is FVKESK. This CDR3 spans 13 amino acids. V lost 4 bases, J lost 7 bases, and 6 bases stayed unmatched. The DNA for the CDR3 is TGTGCCAGCAGCCTCACGGGACAGCCTGGCTACACCTTC. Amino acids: CASSLTGQPGYTF.

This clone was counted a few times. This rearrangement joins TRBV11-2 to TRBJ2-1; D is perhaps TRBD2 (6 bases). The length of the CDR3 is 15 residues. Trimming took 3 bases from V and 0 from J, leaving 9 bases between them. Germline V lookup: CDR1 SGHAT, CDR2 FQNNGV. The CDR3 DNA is TGTGCCAGCAGCTTGGGACTGGACTCCTACAATGAGCAGTTCTTC. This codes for CASSLGLDSYNEQFF.

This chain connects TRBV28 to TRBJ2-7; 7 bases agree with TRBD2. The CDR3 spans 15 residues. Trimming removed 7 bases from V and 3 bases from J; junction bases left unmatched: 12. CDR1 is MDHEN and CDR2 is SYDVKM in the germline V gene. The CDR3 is CASIPGGGGGYEQYF. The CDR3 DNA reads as TGTGCCAGCATTCCTGGGGGGGGTGGTGGCTACGAGCAGTACTTC.

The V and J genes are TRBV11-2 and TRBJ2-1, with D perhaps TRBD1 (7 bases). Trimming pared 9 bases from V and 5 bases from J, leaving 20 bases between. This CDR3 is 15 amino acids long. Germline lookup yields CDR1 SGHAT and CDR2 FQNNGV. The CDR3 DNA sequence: TGTGCCAGTCGCTTAGGGCAGGGGGGTCACAATGAGCAGTTCTTC. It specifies CASRLGQGGHNEQFF.

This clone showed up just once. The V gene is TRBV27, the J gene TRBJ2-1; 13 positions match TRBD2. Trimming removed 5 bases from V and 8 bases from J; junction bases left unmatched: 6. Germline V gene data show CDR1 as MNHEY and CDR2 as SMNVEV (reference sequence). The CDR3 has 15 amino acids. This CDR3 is CASSKTSGRGDEQFF. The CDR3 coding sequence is TGTGCCAGCAGTAAAACTAGCGGGAGGGGGGATGAGCAGTTCTTC.

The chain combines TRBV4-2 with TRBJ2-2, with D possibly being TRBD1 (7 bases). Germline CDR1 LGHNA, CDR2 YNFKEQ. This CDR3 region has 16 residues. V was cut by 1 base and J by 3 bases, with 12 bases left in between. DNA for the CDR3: TGTGCCAGCAGCCAAGCGCAGGGGGGCGACACCGGGGAGCTGTTTTTT. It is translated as CASSQAQGGDTGELFF.

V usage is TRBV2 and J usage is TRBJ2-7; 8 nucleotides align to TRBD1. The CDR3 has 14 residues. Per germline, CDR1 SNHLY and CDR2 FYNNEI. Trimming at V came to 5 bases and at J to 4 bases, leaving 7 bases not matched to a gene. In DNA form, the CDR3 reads TGTGCCAGCAGTAAGGGACAGGCTTCGTACGAGCAGTACTTC. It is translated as CASSKGQASYEQYF.